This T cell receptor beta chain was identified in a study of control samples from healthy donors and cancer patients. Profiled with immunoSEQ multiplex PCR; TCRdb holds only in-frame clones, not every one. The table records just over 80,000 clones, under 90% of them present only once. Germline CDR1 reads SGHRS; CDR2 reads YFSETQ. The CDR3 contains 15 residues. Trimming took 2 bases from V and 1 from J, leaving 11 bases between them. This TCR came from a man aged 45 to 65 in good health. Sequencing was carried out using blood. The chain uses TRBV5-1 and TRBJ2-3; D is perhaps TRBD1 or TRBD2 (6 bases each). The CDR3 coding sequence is TGCGCCAGCAGCTTCAGGAGGGGGGGCACAGATACGCAGTATTTT. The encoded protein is CASSFRRGGTDTQYF.